This T cell receptor beta chain was captured in a study of control samples from healthy donors and cancer patients. Data came from immunoSEQ multiplex PCR; TCRdb stores just in-frame clones and leaves some out. Of just over 90,000 clones in the sample, approximately 86% are singletons; the top ten hold 1.3%. This TCR was recovered from a woman between 50 and 59 years old in good health. Sequencing input: blood.

The CDR3 region is CASSDLTTNEKLFF. CDR3 bases: TGTGCCAGCAGTGATCTTACAACTAATGAAAAACTGTTTTTT. The gene calls are TRBV25-1 and TRBJ1-4, with unresolved D. The CDR3 has 14 amino acids. Germline values: CDR1 MGHDK, CDR2 SYGVNS. Trimming cost V 3 bases and J 0 bases, with 5 bases left between them.